This T cell receptor (beta chain) was sequenced in a study of identical twins. A universal primer site was incorporated via template switching, and the cDNA contained unique molecular identifiers. A single record per CDR3 protein comes from TCRdb applying MiXCR to the 5' RACE reads. The data show 600,000 to 700,000 distinct CDR3 sequences, 21% seen once. There are a few counts of this clonotype. Relative to the germline gene, one junction end is altered; a read error may explain this. In addition, the sample was reused for a study of T cells expressing NK-cell markers. From that study: The eight sequenced donors comprised seven who were HCMV-seropositive and one who was seronegative. Dominant NKG2C+ clonotypes made up roughly 1.0-8% of CD8+ T cells in over five donors.

This TCR came from a young woman in good health. Specimen: PBMCs.

CDR3 amino acids: CASSLAPSGGPSYNEQFF. In nucleotides, the CDR3 is TGTGCTAGCAGCTTAGCGCCCAGCGGGGGGCCTAGTTACAATGAGCAGTTCTTC. J is TRBJ2-1 and V is TRBV7-7; 9 bases agree with TRBD2. Germline V gene sequence: CDR1 SSHAT, CDR2 FNYEAQ (reference sequence). This CDR3 has 18 amino acids. Filled out from reference TRBV7-7 and TRBJ2-1, the complete variable domain reads GAGVSQSPRYKVTKRGQDVTLRCDPISSHATLYWYQQALGQGPEFLTYFNYEAQPDKSGLPSDRFSAERPEGSISTLTIQRTEQRDSAMYRCASSLAPSGGPSYNEQFFGPGTRLTVL.